Reported below is one T cell receptor beta chain. This entry comes from a study of blood T cell repertoires in COVID-19. All recovered Cohort 3 donors got two negative PCRs, got clearance, or saw symptom resolution. After removal of 7 bases from V and 5 bases from J, the junction contained 11 bases not matched to a gene. This CDR3 comprises 15 residues. CDR1 is MNHEY, CDR2 SVGAGI, per germline. Authors' data handling: Nucleated cell counts were estimated from reference gene primer amplification. Produced via immunoSEQ multiplex PCR; TCRdb's table is partial and in-frame only. The V and J calls and the clone size are those of that table, but D and trimming were determined from the DNA. The table has some 290,000 clones, roughly 89% seen once; the top ten hold roughly a tenth.

This sequence was found in a woman aged 25 to 39 who had recovered from COVID-19. The sequenced sample was PBMCs or T cells enriched from blood (not recorded which). The chain couples TRBV6-5 to TRBJ2-7, with TRBD2 identical over 10 bases. CDR3 nucleotide sequence: TGTGCCAGCAATAGGGAGTCTAGCGGGAGAAACGAGCAGTACTTC. This encodes CASNRESSGRNEQYF.